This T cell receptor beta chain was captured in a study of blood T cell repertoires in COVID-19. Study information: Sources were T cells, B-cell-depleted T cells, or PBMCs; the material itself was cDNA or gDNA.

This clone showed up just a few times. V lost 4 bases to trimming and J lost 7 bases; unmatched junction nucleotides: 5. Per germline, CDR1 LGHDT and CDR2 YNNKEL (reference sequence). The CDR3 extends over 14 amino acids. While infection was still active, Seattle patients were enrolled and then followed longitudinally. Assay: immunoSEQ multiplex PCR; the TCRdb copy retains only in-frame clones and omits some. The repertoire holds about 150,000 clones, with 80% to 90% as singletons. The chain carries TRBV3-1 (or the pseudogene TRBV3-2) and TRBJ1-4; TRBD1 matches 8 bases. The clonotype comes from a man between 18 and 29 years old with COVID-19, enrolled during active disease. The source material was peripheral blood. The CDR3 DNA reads TGTGCCAGCAGCCCCCGGGACAGGATTGAAAAACTGTTTTTT. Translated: CASSPRDRIEKLFF.